The sequence of this T cell receptor (beta chain) was determined in a study of immune evolution from preneoplasia to lung adenocarcinoma. Assay used: immunoSEQ multiplex PCR; TCRdb lists only in-frame clones, some missing. The table records 20,000 to 25,000 clones, 75% of them present only once. The sequenced sample was FFPE invasive lung adenocarcinoma tissue. The sequence was collected from a person in their sixties with lung adenocarcinoma.

This CDR3 is CASSYSRPGTGNYEQYF. CDR3 bases: TGTGCCAGCAGCTACTCCAGGCCCGGGACAGGGAACTACGAGCAGTACTTC. The chain recombines TRBV18 with TRBJ2-7; 9 bases line up with TRBD1. Germline V gives CDR1 KGHSH, CDR2 LQKENI. CDR3 length equals 17 residues. Losses at the gene ends were 8 bases for V and 3 bases for J; bases not matched to a gene: 17.